The 30 T cell receptor beta chains below were found in one sample sequenced in a study of T cells in women clearing cervical HPV infection. Some clones are missing from TCRdb's copy, which holds only in-frame ones; the method was immunoSEQ multiplex PCR. In total, the table holds 30,000 or so clones. Sequencing input: blood buffy coat. The origin of the receptors is a woman between 18 and 75 years old with a cervical HPV16 infection that either progressed to CIN3+ or cleared (not recorded which).

In the case of this clone: The read is 3 residues too short to cover the CDR3 end, so that end is filled in from the germline J gene. J is TRBJ2-6 and V is TRBV18; 12 bases agree with TRBD2. The CDR3 is 17 residues long. The germline CDR1 and CDR2 sequences are KGHSH and LQKENI. V shed 3 bases and J 0 bases; nucleotides not matched to a gene: 0. The sequenced CDR3 bases are TGTGCCAGCTCACCGACTAGCGGGGGCTCTGGGGCCAACGTC. Amino acids: CASSPTSGGSGANV. The entire CDR3 protein reads CASSPTSGGSGANVLTF.

Worth noting for this clone: The junction does not match germline at one end; this may be a read error. The read finishes 3 residues shy of the CDR3 end, and the germline J gene is used to complete it. This chain uses TRBV6-1 with TRBJ1-2; possible D gene TRBD1, 6 bases. CDR1 and CDR2 from the germline V gene are MNHNS and SASEGT. The CDR3 contains 14 residues. The covered CDR3 bases are TGTGCCAGCAGGGAAGGACAGAATAACTATGGC. Its translation is CASREGQNNYG. The whole CDR3 reads CASREGQNNYGYTF.

Comment on this clone: The read is 3 residues too short to cover the CDR3 end, so that end is filled in from the germline J gene. The chain links TRBV20-1 to TRBJ1-1, with D possibly TRBD1 on 5 matching bases. The ends were cut back, 3 bases at V and 5 bases at J, with 22 bases in the middle. The germline CDR1 and CDR2 sequences are DFQATT and SNEGSKA (reference sequence). The CDR3 is 16 residues long. The CDR3: CSARPSRGVGWTEAFF. The CDR3 DNA, read in part, is TGCAGTGCTAGGCCCTCTAGAGGGGTCGGATGGACTGAA.

Note on this clone: The read stops 3 residues short of the end of the CDR3; the missing end is completed from the germline J gene. J is TRBJ2-1 and V is TRBV20-1; TRBD1 is a possible D gene (6 bases). Deletions cut 1 base from V and 6 bases from J, with 13 bases between. This CDR3 is 14 amino acids long. Per the germline V gene, CDR1 is DFQATT and CDR2 is SNEGSKA (reference sequence). CDR3: CSARVPLRGNEQFF. The DNA read from the CDR3 is TGCAGTGCTAGAGTTCCCCTCAGGGGCAATGAG.

The CDR3 spells CSVVGTVGSYEQYF. Partial CDR3 DNA: TGCAGCGTTGTCGGCACAGTGGGCTCCTACGAG. The rearrangement links TRBV29-1 to TRBJ2-7; D not resolved. Sequencing ends 3 residues short of the CDR3 end; the germline J gene provides the rest. This CDR3 has 14 residues. Germline CDR1 and CDR2: SQVTM and ANQGSEA. V lost 4 bases and J 0 bases, leaving 13 bases between the germline ends.

On this clone: Read data end 3 residues before the CDR3 end; the end is taken from the germline J gene. The V call is TRBV12-3 or TRBV12-4, the J call TRBJ2-7; D is unresolved. The length of the CDR3 is 12 residues. Trimming pared 7 bases from V and 0 bases from J, leaving 7 bases between. The CDR3 is CASTLDSYEQYF. The DNA read from the CDR3 is TGTGCCAGCACTCTAGACTCCTACGAG.

About this clone: The read finishes 3 residues shy of the CDR3 end, and the germline J gene is used to complete it. This chain uses TRBV7-2 with TRBJ2-4; D is perhaps TRBD2 (6 bases). CDR1 SGHTA and CDR2 FQGNSA come from the germline V gene. The CDR3 length is 12 residues. CDR3 DNA, as far as it was read: TGTGCCAGCAGTCCTCGCGGGGAGCCT. Translation gives CASSPRGEP. The full-length CDR3 reads as CASSPRGEPQYF.

As for this clone: The read terminates 3 residues ahead of where the CDR3 ends, so the germline J gene completes it. Different DNA sequences within this sample yield the same CDR3. The genes are TRBV7-9 and TRBJ1-6, with 7 bases aligning to TRBD1. The CDR3 has 14 residues. With V trimmed by 8 bases and J by 10 bases, 11 bases remained unmatched. From germline, CDR1 is SEHNR and CDR2 FQNEAQ (reference sequence). CDR3 amino acids: CASAQGVNGSPLHF. The sequenced CDR3 bases are TGTGCCAGCGCTCAGGGGGTAAATGGCTCACCC.

Turning to this clone: The read ends 3 residues shy of where the CDR3 ends; the end is completed using the germline J gene. The V gene is TRBV20-1, the J gene TRBJ1-5, with TRBD1 identical over 8 bases. The trim removed 5 bases at V and 0 bases at J, leaving 6 bases unmatched. Per the germline V gene, CDR1 is DFQATT and CDR2 is SNEGSKA (reference sequence). The CDR3 runs 15 residues. The CDR3 DNA, read in part, is TGCAGTGCTGTGGACAGGGTCAATAGCAATCAGCCC. Encoded protein: CSAVDRVNSNQP. The full CDR3 protein reads CSAVDRVNSNQPQHF.

With regard to this clone: The read comes to an end 3 residues before the CDR3 does, leaving the germline J gene to fill in the end. The chain employs TRBV11-1 and TRBJ1-6; D is perhaps TRBD1 (5 bases). Per the germline V gene, CDR1 is SGHAT and CDR2 is FQDESV (reference sequence). The V end was cut by 1 base, the J end by 9 bases, with 10 bases between. The CDR3 covers 14 residues. The CDR3 is CASSLEDGGSPLHF. The CDR3 bases that were read are TGTGCCAGCAGCTTAGAGGACGGGGGTTCACCC.

A word on this clone: The read ends 3 residues shy of where the CDR3 ends; the end is completed using the germline J gene. V gene TRBV20-1 combines with J gene TRBJ1-2; TRBD1 agrees at 9 bases. CDR1 DFQATT and CDR2 SNEGSKA come from the germline V gene (reference sequence). V lost 6 bases, J lost 6 bases, and 5 bases stayed unmatched. This CDR3 is 12 amino acids long. The DNA read from the CDR3 is TGCAGTGCCTCGGACAGGGGCAATGGC. Its protein product is CSASDRGNG. The whole CDR3 protein is CSASDRGNGYTF.

As regards this clone: Read sequence stops 3 residues before the CDR3 end, and the germline J gene provides the missing end. J is TRBJ1-2 and V is TRBV11-2; 12 bases align to TRBD1. Looked up from germline, CDR1 is SGHAT and CDR2 is FQNNGV. The CDR3 is 14 amino acids. The DNA read from the CDR3 is TGTGCCAGCAGCCGGGACAGGGGGCGAGGGGGC. Protein sequence: CASSRDRGRGG. The whole CDR3 sequence is CASSRDRGRGGYTF.

Regarding this clone: Read sequence stops 3 residues before the CDR3 end, and the germline J gene provides the missing end. The chain links TRBV23-1 to TRBJ2-3; 12 nucleotides match TRBD2. TRBV23-1 carries the ORF label, with uncertain function. V trimming: 4 bases; J trimming: 3 bases; junction bases outside the gene matches: 8. The CDR3 length is 17 residues. The CDR3 here is CASSPLRLAGETDTQYF. The DNA read from the CDR3 is TGCGCCAGCAGTCCACTACGACTAGCGGGAGAGACAGATACG.

To note about this clone: The read stops 3 residues short of the end of the CDR3; the missing end is completed from the germline J gene. The rearrangement joins TRBV7-2 to TRBJ2-2, with 9 bases lining up with TRBD1. CDR1 and CDR2 from the germline V gene are SGHTA and FQGNSA. The CDR3 contains 15 residues. The CDR3 sequence is CASGRPGQGASPLFF. CDR3 DNA, as far as it was read: TGTGCCAGCGGCCGACCGGGACAGGGAGCTTCACCG.

A note on this clone: The read falls 3 residues short of the CDR3 end, and the missing part is taken from the germline J gene. The chain has TRBV6-2 or TRBV6-3 and TRBJ2-2; D not resolved. Looked up from germline, CDR1 is MNHEY and CDR2 is SVGEGT. V dropped 2 bases and J dropped 3 bases, with 7 bases sitting between them. The length of the CDR3 is 14 residues. CDR3 bases read: TGTGCCAGCAGTTACCTCGGTTACACCGGGGAG. This encodes CASSYLGYTGE. In full, the CDR3 reads CASSYLGYTGELFF.

Note on this clone: From the germline J gene comes the end of the CDR3, since the read stops 3 residues before it. This chain connects TRBV7-9 to TRBJ2-3; 9 nucleotides match TRBD2. CDR3 length: 15 amino acids. Germline lookup yields CDR1 SEHNR and CDR2 FQNEAQ (reference sequence). CDR3 DNA (partial): TGTGCCAGCACCCGGGAGGCGGGGGGGCACGAGACG. It is translated as CASTREAGGHET. The CDR3 in full is CASTREAGGHETQYF.

Concerning this clone: With the read ending 3 residues before the CDR3 end, the germline J gene is used to fill in that end. The V gene is TRBV6-2 or TRBV6-3, the J gene TRBJ1-4, with 9 bases lining up with TRBD1. Trimming took 4 bases from V and 3 from J; bases not matched to a gene: 6. The CDR3 is made up of 16 amino acids. The germline V gene has CDR1 MNHEY and CDR2 SVGEGT. The sequenced CDR3 bases are TGTGCCAGCAGTTCGAACAGGGGGCGGGCTAATGAAAAA. It translates to CASSSNRGRANEK. In full, the CDR3 is CASSSNRGRANEKLFF.

About this clone itself: One end of the junction is discordant with germline, which a read error may explain. The missing CDR3 end, 3 residues past where the read stops, is filled in from the germline J gene. J is TRBJ2-3 and V is TRBV6-1, with TRBD1 identical over 10 bases. CDR1 and CDR2 from the germline V gene are MNHNS and SASEGT. The CDR3 runs to 14 residues. Partial CDR3 DNA: TGTGCCAGCAGTGGAGACAGGGGGCCAGAGACG. Encoded protein: CASSGDRGPET. The whole CDR3 sequence reads CASSGDRGPETQYF.

Note on this clone: The read ends 3 residues before the CDR3 terminus; that terminus is restored from the germline J gene. The chain employs TRBV14 and TRBJ1-4; 7 nucleotides align to TRBD1. Germline V gene lookup returns CDR1 SGHDN and CDR2 FVKESK. The CDR3 is 14 residues long. The CDR3 loop is CASSPRQGGSPLFF. CDR3 bases read: TGTGCCAGCAGCCCCCGACAGGGCGGGTCACCA.

A remark on this clone: The read ends 3 residues shy of where the CDR3 ends; the end is completed using the germline J gene. The rearrangement links TRBV5-5 to TRBJ2-3, with 7 positions matching TRBD1. In germline, CDR1 is SGHKS, CDR2 YYEKEE (reference sequence). V shed 1 base and J 4 bases; nucleotides not matched to a gene: 6. The CDR3 runs to 15 residues. The CDR3 DNA, read in part, is TGTGCCAGCAGCTTGAAGGGGGCGCTTTCAGATACG. Amino acid sequence: CASSLKGALSDT. The entire CDR3 sequence reads CASSLKGALSDTQYF.

As for this clone: The CDR3 end is not reached by the read, which stops 3 residues before it; the germline J gene fills it in. The rearrangement uses TRBV19 and TRBJ2-2; D possibly corresponds to TRBD2 (5 bases). The length of the CDR3 is 14 residues. CDR1 and CDR2 from the germline V gene are LNHDA and SQIVND (reference sequence). The part of the CDR3 DNA that was read is TGTGCCAGTAGCTTGATACTTAGCGATTCACCG. It translates to CASSLILSDSP. The whole CDR3 sequence reads CASSLILSDSPLFF.

The CDR3 bases that were read are TGCAGTGCTAGAGATCGAAAGGCGGGGGGCGGCGAG. Translating gives CSARDRKAGGGE. The whole CDR3 is CSARDRKAGGGEQYF. The rearrangement uses TRBV20-1 and TRBJ2-7, with 8 positions matching TRBD2. From the germline J gene comes the end of the CDR3, since the read stops 3 residues before it. The V segment lost 0 bases and the J segment 6 bases; nucleotides outside the gene matches: 10. Germline V gene sequence: CDR1 DFQATT, CDR2 SNEGSKA (reference sequence). The CDR3 is made up of 15 amino acids.

On this clone itself: The read falls 3 residues short of the CDR3 end, and the missing part is taken from the germline J gene. V gene TRBV27 combines with J gene TRBJ2-3, with 11 positions matching TRBD2. Germline V gives CDR1 MNHEY, CDR2 SMNVEV (reference sequence). The CDR3 spans 16 residues. Germline trimming cut 6 bases from V and 0 bases from J; bases unmatched to any gene: 5. The CDR3 sequence: CASRQLAGASTDTQYF. The covered CDR3 bases are TGTGCCAGCAGGCAACTAGCGGGAGCTAGCACAGATACG.

On this clone: The sequenced fragment ends 3 residues before the CDR3 boundary, so the rest is inferred from the germline J gene. This chain uses TRBV6-1 with TRBJ2-3, with D perhaps TRBD1 (5 bases). This CDR3 has 14 amino acids. The germline V gene encodes CDR1 MNHNS and CDR2 SASEGT. This CDR3 reads CASSGTRPNQPQYF. The covered CDR3 bases are TGTGCCAGCAGTGGGACAAGACCGAATCAGCCG.

To note about this clone: The CDR3 is cut off 3 residues early in the read; its end comes from the germline J gene. V usage is TRBV10-3 and J usage is TRBJ2-7; 11 bases align to TRBD2. The CDR3 length is 14 residues. J gave up 5 bases and V 4 bases, and 4 bases lay outside the gene matches. From germline, CDR1 is ENHRY and CDR2 SYGVKD. The CDR3 region is CAISVAGGPDEQYF. Incomplete CDR3 DNA: TGTGCCATCAGTGTAGCGGGAGGGCCGGACGAG.

To note about this clone: The read ends 3 residues before the CDR3 terminus; that terminus is restored from the germline J gene. The V call is TRBV20-1, the J call TRBJ2-3; 9 bases are shared with TRBD2. V gave up 5 bases and J gave up 6 bases; unmatched junction bases: 12. Germline V gene data show CDR1 as DFQATT and CDR2 as SNEGSKA (reference sequence). CDR3 length: 15 residues. The CDR3 sequence: CSAPGLASGKDTQYF. CDR3 DNA (partial): TGCAGTGCTCCCGGTCTGGCTAGCGGGAAGGATACG.

As for this clone: Read sequence stops 3 residues before the CDR3 end, and the germline J gene provides the missing end. This chain uses TRBV7-9 with TRBJ2-2; D is perhaps TRBD2 (6 bases). V lost 4 bases and J lost 6, with 15 bases in between. Germline CDR1 SEHNR, CDR2 FQNEAQ (reference sequence). The length of the CDR3 is 15 residues. CDR3 protein: CASSSSGDFSGELFF. The covered CDR3 bases are TGTGCCAGCAGCTCCTCCGGGGACTTCTCCGGGGAG.

For this clone: The read ends 3 residues shy of where the CDR3 ends; the end is completed using the germline J gene. The V call is TRBV7-9, the J call TRBJ1-5; 7 bases are a match to TRBD1. Germline V gene lookup returns CDR1 SEHNR and CDR2 FQNEAQ (reference sequence). Trimming removed 3 bases from V and 7 bases from J; junction bases left unmatched: 6. The CDR3 extends over 14 amino acids. CDR3 region: CASSFTGVRQPQHF. CDR3 bases read: TGTGCCAGCAGCTTTACAGGGGTGCGACAGCCC.

As for this clone: An end of the junction differs from the germline gene, which may be a read error. Read coverage stops 3 residues before the CDR3 terminus; the germline J gene supplies the remainder. The same CDR3 is also encoded by other DNA sequences in this sample. The chain joins TRBV7-3 to TRBJ1-3; perhaps TRBD1 as D (6 bases). Germline V gene data show CDR1 as SGHTA and CDR2 as FQGTGA. The length of the CDR3 is 14 residues. The DNA read from the CDR3 is TGTGCCAGCAGCCCCCACAGGGTGGGAAACACG. The encoded protein is CASSPHRVGNT. The CDR3 in full is CASSPHRVGNTIYF.

Concerning this clone: The read gets to within 3 residues of the CDR3 end, and the germline J gene fills in the rest. The rearrangement links TRBV7-9 to TRBJ2-4, with D tentatively TRBD1 (6 bases). Germline V CDR1 and CDR2: SEHNR, FQNEAQ (reference sequence). The CDR3 consists of 15 residues. Partial CDR3 DNA: TGTGCCAGCAGCTCCGGACAGTACGAAAACTATGGT. Amino acid sequence: CASSSGQYENYG. The entire CDR3 sequence reads CASSSGQYENYGQYF.